This TCR beta chain was retrieved from a study of blood T cells in healthy people across ages. V was pared by 2 bases and J by 3 bases, with 11 bases between. CDR1 and CDR2 from the germline V gene are DFQATT and SNEGSKA (reference sequence). The CDR3 has 13 amino acids. Primers used in a second PCR of roughly 7 to 12 cycles were a sample-barcoded 5' primer and a J-beta primer mix. TCRdb reprocessed the 5' RACE reads via MiXCR and lists one record per CDR3 protein. The sample gives approximately 800,000 distinct CDR3 sequences, 50% to 65% of which show up once; roughly 40% is in the top ten. The chain links TRBV20-1 to TRBJ2-7, with unresolved D. Material: blood. The sequence was obtained from an older man in good health. CDR3 sequence reads: CSARLTAGYEQYF. The CDR3 DNA is TGCAGTGCTAGATTGACTGCAGGCTACGAGCAGTACTTC.